What follows is one T cell receptor (beta chain) and its context. Original methodology: Nucleated cell counts were estimated from reference gene primer amplification. The repertoire was sequenced with immunoSEQ multiplex PCR; TCRdb's copy has only in-frame clones and lacks some. V, J and clone size are taken as reported in that table, and D and trimming were inferred from the DNA itself. Counted here are fewer than 150,000 clones, 80% to 85% occurring once; the ten biggest clones make up approximately 20%. The data are from a study of blood T cell repertoires in COVID-19. The wider study: Spain, Italy and the United States supplied samples that represented acute and convalescent COVID-19.

Participants came from about 23 US areas, aged roughly 18 to 95 years. Recovery among Cohort 3 donors was established by two negative PCRs, clearance, or symptom resolution. V was clipped by 5 bases and J by 5 bases, with 21 bases between them. Germline CDR1 and CDR2: SGHAT and FQDESV (reference sequence). The CDR3 totals 16 residues. Sequencing input: PBMCs or T cells enriched from blood (not recorded which). V usage is TRBV11-1 and J usage is TRBJ2-5; D is possibly TRBD2 (5 bases). The source of this sequence is a young man who had recovered from COVID-19. The DNA of the CDR3 is TGTGCCAGCAGCGGCCGCACCGCGGCAACGGGGGAGACCCAGTACTTC. This translates into CASSGRTAATGETQYF.